The sequence of this TCR beta chain was determined in a study of blood T cell repertoires in COVID-19. On the study more broadly: The United States, Italy and Spain were the sources of the acute and convalescent COVID-19 samples.

Deletions cut 6 bases from V and 5 bases from J, with 16 bases between. Germline loops: CDR1 SEHNR, CDR2 FQNEAQ (reference sequence). CDR3 length: 14 residues. Only in-frame clones appear in the TCRdb table, and some are missing; sequencing was by immunoSEQ multiplex PCR. Among 74,000 or so clones listed, over 80% were seen once. The rearrangement uses TRBV7-9 and TRBJ1-1; maybe TRBD1 (5 bases). The clonotype originates from a human donor in a cohort sampled during active COVID-19. Sequences were obtained from peripheral blood. CDR3 in DNA: TGTGCCAGCAGTATACGGGGGACGAGGACTGAAGCTTTCTTT. Translation: CASSIRGTRTEAFF.